One and the same sample provided the 25 T cell receptor beta chains below, sequenced in a study of blood T cell repertoires in COVID-19. Sequenced by immunoSEQ multiplex PCR; TCRdb stores in-frame clones only, minus some. This sample has roughly 330,000 clones, with approximately 90% found just once. Specimen: peripheral blood. The receptors were gathered from a woman aged 50 to 60 with active or convalescent COVID-19.

This clone occurred once. The V call is TRBV5-6, the J call TRBJ1-3; 7 bases fit TRBD1. The CDR3 runs 12 residues. The J segment lost 8 bases and the V segment lost 4 bases, leaving 3 bases of the junction unmatched. Germline-derived CDR1 and CDR2 are SGHDT and YYEEEE. DNA of the CDR3: TGTGCCAGCAGCCGACAGGGTGACACCATATATTTT. Amino acid sequence: CASSRQGDTIYF.

The rearrangement uses TRBV2 and TRBJ2-5; D is unresolved. The CDR3 contains 12 residues. In germline, CDR1 is SNHLY, CDR2 FYNNEI. V lost 9 bases and J lost 1, with 9 bases in between. CDR3 sequence (DNA): TGTGCCAGTACTACTACCCAAGAGACCCAGTACTTC. Amino acids: CASTTTQETQYF.

The chain uses TRBV30 and TRBJ2-5, with D perhaps TRBD2 (6 bases). V lost 0 bases and J 5 bases, leaving 22 bases between the germline ends. This CDR3 comprises 17 residues. Per the germline V gene, CDR1 is GTSNPN and CDR2 is SVGIG (reference sequence). The CDR3 loop reads CAWSVNTARAGRETQYF. The DNA of the CDR3 is TGTGCCTGGAGTGTAAACACAGCCCGGGCGGGACGGGAGACCCAGTACTTC.

Only a few counts were recorded for this clone. The V gene is TRBV3-1 (or the pseudogene TRBV3-2), the J gene TRBJ1-1; D gene unclear. The germline V and J ends were trimmed by 1 base and 4 bases, with 13 bases remaining between them. CDR3 length: 15 residues. Germline V gene data show CDR1 as LGHDT and CDR2 as YNNKEL (reference sequence). The CDR3 DNA sequence: TGTGCCAGCAGCCAAGTACCGACGGGGAGCACTGAAGCTTTCTTT. Amino acids: CASSQVPTGSTEAFF.

The V gene is TRBV7-2, the J gene TRBJ2-1, with TRBD1 matching 11 bases. Trimming took 3 bases from V and 2 from J; bases not matched to a gene: 0. Germline CDR1 reads SGHTA; CDR2 reads FQGNSA. The CDR3 contains 15 residues. CDR3: CASSLGQGAYNEQFF. The CDR3 DNA is TGTGCCAGCAGCTTGGGACAGGGGGCCTACAATGAGCAGTTCTTC.

The J gene is TRBJ2-1, the V gene TRBV19; the match to TRBD2 covers 7 bases. J lost 2 bases, V lost 5 bases, and 12 bases had no gene match. Germline-derived CDR1 and CDR2 are LNHDA and SQIVND (reference sequence). This CDR3 region has 17 residues. CDR3 sequence: CASSSLRGGPTYNEQFF. The CDR3 DNA reads TGTGCCAGTAGTTCCTTAAGGGGAGGGCCCACCTACAATGAGCAGTTCTTC.

The chain recombines TRBV28 with TRBJ2-7, with 8 bases identical to TRBD2. CDR3 length: 16 residues. The V gene end was trimmed by 2 bases and the J gene end by 2 bases; junction bases not matched to a gene: 8. The germline gives CDR1 MDHEN, CDR2 SYDVKM. In DNA form, the CDR3 reads TGTGCCAGCAGTTTAAAAGGGAGCGGGGGTACCTACGAGCAGTACTTC. Protein sequence: CASSLKGSGGTYEQYF.

The chain carries TRBV30 and TRBJ1-2, with 9 bases fitting TRBD1. The CDR3 extends over 16 amino acids. V dropped 0 bases and J dropped 4; count of bases not matched to a gene: 9. Germline lookup yields CDR1 GTSNPN and CDR2 SVGIG (reference sequence). The CDR3 protein is CAWSVLGTGSIYGYTF. CDR3 nucleotide sequence: TGTGCCTGGAGTGTACTCGGGACAGGGTCTATCTATGGCTACACCTTC.

The J gene is TRBJ2-1, the V gene TRBV27, with D tentatively TRBD1 (5 bases). The CDR3 spans 15 residues. Germline V gene sequence: CDR1 MNHEY, CDR2 SMNVEV (reference sequence). V lost 3 bases to trimming and J lost 0 bases, with 9 bases between them. CDR3: CASSFGHYSYNEQFF. The DNA of the CDR3 is TGTGCCAGCAGTTTCGGACACTACTCCTACAATGAGCAGTTCTTC.

This clone was seen a few times. V gene TRBV30 combines with J gene TRBJ2-2, with 8 bases matching TRBD2. The CDR3 totals 17 residues. The junction had 14 bases not matched to a gene; V was cut back by 1 base and J by 7 bases. CDR1 and CDR2 from the germline V gene are GTSNPN and SVGIG (reference sequence). CDR3 region: CAWSGYRGVAGSGELFF. The CDR3 DNA reads as TGTGCCTGGAGTGGGTATCGTGGGGTAGCGGGAAGCGGGGAGCTGTTTTTT. Full variable domain (outside the CDR3, taken from reference TRBV30 and TRBJ2-2): SQTIHQWPATLVQPVGSPLSLECTVEGTSNPNLYWYRQAAGRGLQLLFYSVGIGQISSEVPQNLSASRPQDRQFILSSKKLLLSDSGFYLCAWSGYRGVAGSGELFFGEGSRLTVL.

The V call is TRBV11-2, the J call TRBJ2-7; a weak D match, TRBD2 (8 bases). Between the trimmed V and J ends, which lost 4 bases and 2 bases, there was a span of 15 bases. Germline values: CDR1 SGHAT, CDR2 FQNNGV. The CDR3 runs 15 residues. CDR3 DNA sequence: TGTGCCAGCAGCTCGGGGGGGACAGTGACCTACGAGCAGTACTTC. Translation gives CASSSGGTVTYEQYF.

This sequence joins TRBV28 and TRBJ1-5, with 10 bases lining up with TRBD1. The CDR3 is 16 amino acids. J was trimmed by 5 bases and V by 4 bases; bases with no gene match: 8. Per the germline V gene, CDR1 is MDHEN and CDR2 is SYDVKM. As DNA, the CDR3 is TGTGCCAGCAGTTCCATCCGGACAGGGGGATATCAGCCCCAGCATTTT. Protein product: CASSSIRTGGYQPQHF.

V gene TRBV10-3 combines with J gene TRBJ2-2; D is unresolved. Germline assignment: CDR1 ENHRY and CDR2 SYGVKD. The V gene lost 0 bases and the J gene lost 6 bases, with 5 bases spanning the gap. The CDR3 is 13 amino acids. CDR3 nucleotides: TGTGCCATCAGTGAGTCGAGATCCGGGGAGCTGTTTTTT. It is translated as CAISESRSGELFF.

V gene TRBV2 combines with J gene TRBJ1-2, with D hard to call. The germline V and J ends were trimmed by 2 bases and 0 bases, with 10 bases remaining between them. Germline-derived CDR1 and CDR2 are SNHLY and FYNNEI. The CDR3 spans 15 residues. The CDR3 DNA follows: TGTGCCAGCAGTGAATTGCGATCTACTAACTATGGCTACACCTTC. It translates to CASSELRSTNYGYTF.

The chain combines TRBV20-1 with TRBJ1-2; the match to TRBD1 covers 7 bases. Germline loops: CDR1 DFQATT, CDR2 SNEGSKA (reference sequence). The CDR3 runs to 11 residues. After removal of 7 bases from V and 8 bases from J, the junction contained 7 bases not matched to a gene. CDR3 sequence reads: CSVPGQRGYTF. CDR3 sequence (DNA): TGCAGTGTTCCGGGACAGCGGGGCTACACCTTC.

The V call is TRBV7-9, the J call TRBJ1-1, with D unresolved. The CDR3 consists of 13 residues. Deletions cut 4 bases from V and 0 bases from J, with 6 bases between. CDR1 and CDR2 (germline): SEHNR, FQNEAQ (reference sequence). This CDR3 is CASSSTLNTEAFF. DNA for the CDR3: TGTGCCAGCAGCTCGACTCTGAACACTGAAGCTTTCTTT.

The chain uses TRBV7-8 and TRBJ2-2; D is unresolved. The CDR3 has 15 amino acids. Looked up from germline, CDR1 is SGHVS and CDR2 is FQNEAQ. Trimming cost V 1 base and J 0 bases, with 6 bases left between them. CDR3 DNA sequence: TGTGCCAGCAGCTTAGGGTCAGCGAACACCGGGGAGCTGTTTTTT. This sequence encodes CASSLGSANTGELFF.

This chain connects TRBV3-1 (or the pseudogene TRBV3-2) to TRBJ1-5; 8 nucleotides agree with TRBD1. CDR3 length: 15 residues. J was trimmed by 7 bases and V by 1 base; bases with no gene match: 6. Germline V gene data show CDR1 as LGHDT and CDR2 as YNNKEL (reference sequence). CDR3 sequence (DNA): TGTGCCAGCAGCCAAGGATGGACAGGGCCCCAGCCCCAGCATTTT. Translating gives CASSQGWTGPQPQHF.

CDR3 coding DNA: TGTGCCAGCAGTGCCGCCCTGGGACAGGGGTTCTCCTACGAGCAGTACTTC. Protein product: CASSAALGQGFSYEQYF. This chain joins TRBV25-1 and TRBJ2-7, with 10 bases fitting TRBD1. The germline V gene has CDR1 MGHDK and CDR2 SYGVNS. The CDR3 covers 17 residues. V shed 4 bases and J 0 bases; nucleotides not matched to a gene: 9.

J is TRBJ2-5 and V is TRBV4-1; TRBD1 is a possible D gene (6 bases). The germline V gene has CDR1 MGHRA and CDR2 YSYEKL. There are 15 residues in the CDR3. Trimming removed 2 bases at V and 1 base at J, with 11 bases between. CDR3 DNA: TGCGCCAGCAGCCAATACACAGGGAGCCAAGAGACCCAGTACTTC. The encoded protein is CASSQYTGSQETQYF.

A word on this clone: Within the sample, other DNA sequences also encode this same CDR3. The chain has TRBV6-1 and TRBJ1-1, with D unclear. The CDR3 runs to 13 residues. Trimming shortened V by 2 bases and J by 1 base, and 5 bases separated the two germline ends. Germline CDR1 MNHNS, CDR2 SASEGT. CDR3 DNA sequence: TGTGCCAGCAGTGAACGAGGGAACACTGAAGCTTTCTTT. This sequence encodes CASSERGNTEAFF.

In regard to this clone: One junction end does not reproduce the germline sequence, and a read error may be involved. The chain combines TRBV20-1 with TRBJ2-1; TRBD2 is a possible D gene (6 bases). The germline V gene has CDR1 DFQATT and CDR2 SNEGSKA (reference sequence). This CDR3 spans 8 amino acids. The CDR3 region is CSSGLPVF. The DNA of the CDR3 is TGCAGTTCTGGACTACCCGTCTTC.

This chain uses TRBV30 with TRBJ1-6; perhaps TRBD1 as D (5 bases). This CDR3 has 14 amino acids. Trimming pared 1 base from V and 5 bases from J, leaving 9 bases between. Looked up from germline, CDR1 is GTSNPN and CDR2 is SVGIG (reference sequence). The DNA for the CDR3 is TGTGCCTGGAGTGGAAAAGGGGATAATTCACCCCTCCACTTT. This encodes CAWSGKGDNSPLHF.

In its sample, this clone was seen a few times. The chain has TRBV19 and TRBJ2-1; 12 positions match TRBD2. The CDR3 is 17 amino acids. Germline V gene lookup returns CDR1 LNHDA and CDR2 SQIVND (reference sequence). Trimming took 7 bases from V and 5 from J; bases not matched to a gene: 12. CDR3 region: CASKGGARTSGNNEQFF. CDR3 sequence (DNA): TGTGCCAGTAAAGGGGGGGCCAGGACTAGCGGGAACAATGAGCAGTTCTTC.

The chain recombines TRBV7-2 with TRBJ1-1; possibly TRBD1 for D (5 bases). Germline V lookup: CDR1 SGHTA, CDR2 FQGNSA. CDR3 length equals 16 residues. V lost 2 bases and J 1 base, leaving 14 bases between the germline ends. This CDR3 is CASSLRAGTTNTEAFF. CDR3 nucleotides: TGTGCCAGCAGCTTAAGGGCAGGGACTACGAACACTGAAGCTTTCTTT.